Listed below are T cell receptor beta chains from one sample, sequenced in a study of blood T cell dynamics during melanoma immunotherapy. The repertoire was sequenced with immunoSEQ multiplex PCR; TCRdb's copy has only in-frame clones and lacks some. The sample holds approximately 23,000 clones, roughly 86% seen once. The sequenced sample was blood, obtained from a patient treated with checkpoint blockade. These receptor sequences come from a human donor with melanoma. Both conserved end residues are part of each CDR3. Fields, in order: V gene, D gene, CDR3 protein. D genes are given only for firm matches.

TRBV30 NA CAWSVGPSGSSYEQYF
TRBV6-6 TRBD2 CASRAGGRGETQYF
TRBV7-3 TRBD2 CASSPGTSVQETQYF
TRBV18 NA CASSPPGSLEKLFF
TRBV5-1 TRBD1 CASSDSLMGQVNTEAFF
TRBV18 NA CASSPGHNYEQYF
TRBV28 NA CASTRQVPYEQYF
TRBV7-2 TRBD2 CASSTTGGRASEQYF
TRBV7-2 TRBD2 CASSQGRGETQYF
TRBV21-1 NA CASSKALYLLKRYGYTF
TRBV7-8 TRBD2 CASSFGTSGGVDTQYF
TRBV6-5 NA CASSDPGGQPQHF
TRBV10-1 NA CASSEPEGGVTYQPQHF
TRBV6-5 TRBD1 CASRLTGDQPQHF
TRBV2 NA CASSGVRGKNYGYTF
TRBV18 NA CASSPPAGDPYEQYF
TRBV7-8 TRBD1 CASSSLVGGGAYNSPLHF
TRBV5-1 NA CASSLVGPAAEQYF
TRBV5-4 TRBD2 CASSSLKGGPGEQFF
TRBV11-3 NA CASSLLFRRSRGNEQFF
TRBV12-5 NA CASGLVFRRIYEQYF
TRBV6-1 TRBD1 CASRLTGPTEAFF